Presented here are 23 T cell receptor beta chains from one specimen sequenced in a study of T cell clonotyping in hematopoietic cell transplantation. Data came from immunoSEQ multiplex PCR; TCRdb stores just in-frame clones and leaves some out. Here the sample spans roughly 40,000 clones, about 96% being singletons. The material sequenced was peripheral blood mononuclear cells. These TCRs come from a man aged 30-40 years in good health. Some clones in this sample may be carry-over from other donors' samples.

CDR3 protein: CATSPGTGGRPQHF. CDR3 DNA sequence: TGTGCCACCAGCCCCGGGACAGGGGGTCGGCCCCAGCATTTT. This sequence joins TRBV15 and TRBJ1-5; TRBD1 matches 11 bases. The germline CDR1 and CDR2 sequences are LNHNV and YYDKDF (reference sequence). Unmatched junction bases numbered 6, after V lost 5 bases and J lost 9 bases. The CDR3 is made up of 14 amino acids. Variable domain in full (rest from reference TRBV15 and TRBJ1-5): DAMVIQNPRYQVTQFGKPVTLSCSQTLNHNVMYWYQQKSSQAPKLLFHYYDKDFNNEADTPDNFQSRRPNTSFCFLDIRSPGLGDTAMYLCATSPGTGGRPQHFGDGTRLSIL.

The rearrangement uses TRBV5-5 and TRBJ1-2; TRBD1 might be the D (5 bases). This CDR3 contains 15 residues. CDR1 is SGHKS and CDR2 is YYEKEE in the germline V gene (reference sequence). Between the trimmed V and J ends, which lost 4 bases and 2 bases, there was a span of 15 bases. CDR3 in DNA: TGTGCCAGCAGCCCGAACCTTGGGGGGAACTATGGCTACACCTTC. Encoded protein: CASSPNLGGNYGYTF.

The chain couples TRBV6-1 to TRBJ2-3; D perhaps matches TRBD2 (6 bases). V lost 7 bases to trimming and J lost 4 bases, with 12 bases between them. Germline values: CDR1 MNHNS, CDR2 SASEGT. CDR3 length equals 13 residues. The DNA of the CDR3 is TGTGCCAGCACCCTAAGGGAGGCAGATACGCAGTATTTT. Translated, it gives CASTLREADTQYF.

This CDR3 reads CASSLEAYEQYF. The CDR3, as DNA: TGCGCCAGCAGCTTGGAAGCCTACGAGCAGTACTTC. V gene TRBV5-1 combines with J gene TRBJ2-7; D gene uncertain. The V end was cut by 0 bases, the J end by 2 bases, with 3 bases between. CDR1 and CDR2 from the germline V gene are SGHRS and YFSETQ. This CDR3 is 12 amino acids long. The full variable domain, rest sourced from reference TRBV5-1 and TRBJ2-7, is KAGVTQTPRYLIKTRGQQVTLSCSPISGHRSVSWYQQTPGQGLQFLFEYFSETQRNKGNFPGRFSGRQFSNSRSEMNVSTLELGDSALYLCASSLEAYEQYFGPGTRLTVT.

This clone was seen only a few times. The V and J genes are TRBV11-1 and TRBJ2-5, with TRBD1 matching 7 bases. V was pared by 0 bases and J by 5 bases, with 9 bases of the junction left unmatched. CDR1 SGHAT and CDR2 FQDESV come from the germline V gene (reference sequence). This CDR3 has 16 amino acids. CDR3 DNA sequence: TGTGCCAGCAGCTTAGCGAGGGCCGCCAGGGGGGAGACCCAGTACTTC. Protein sequence: CASSLARAARGETQYF.

The genes are TRBV5-1 and TRBJ1-1; D is possibly TRBD1 (5 bases). The CDR3 is 13 amino acids. V was shortened by 2 bases and J by 6 bases, with 11 bases between the two germline ends. Germline CDR1 reads SGHRS; CDR2 reads YFSETQ. The CDR3 spells CASSFGGFAEAFF. CDR3 DNA: TGCGCCAGCAGCTTCGGGGGGTTCGCTGAAGCTTTCTTT.

The V gene is TRBV9, the J gene TRBJ2-2; 7 nucleotides align to TRBD1. With V trimmed by 4 bases and J by 4 bases, 13 bases remained unmatched. The CDR3 has 17 residues. Looked up from germline, CDR1 is SGDLS and CDR2 is YYNGEE. CDR3 sequence reads: CASSLTGDTVPTGELFF. CDR3 DNA sequence: TGTGCCAGCAGCCTTACAGGGGATACAGTACCCACCGGGGAGCTGTTTTTT.

The V and J genes are TRBV11-2 and TRBJ2-5, with D unresolved. Trimming left V 3 bases short and J 5 bases short, with 4 bases between. Germline loops: CDR1 SGHAT, CDR2 FQNNGV. This CDR3 is built from 11 residues. The CDR3: CASSFRETQYF. As DNA, the CDR3 is TGTGCCAGCAGCTTTAGGGAGACCCAGTACTTC.

The chain employs TRBV27 and TRBJ2-7; TRBD1 might be the D (5 bases). V lost 3 bases, J lost 3 bases, and 18 bases lay in between. Germline values: CDR1 MNHEY, CDR2 SMNVEV (reference sequence). CDR3 size: 16 residues. The CDR3 sequence: CASSLSRGSKSYEQYF. CDR3 nucleotide sequence: TGTGCCAGCAGTTTGTCAAGGGGCAGTAAGAGCTACGAGCAGTACTTC.

The chain recombines TRBV19 with TRBJ1-2; 7 bases align to TRBD1. Germline values: CDR1 LNHDA, CDR2 SQIVND (reference sequence). V gave up 5 bases and J gave up 3 bases; unmatched junction bases: 3. The CDR3 runs 13 residues. Here the CDR3 DNA reads TGTGCCAGTAGTTCGGGACAGCACTATGGCTACACCTTC. Residues: CASSSGQHYGYTF.

The rearrangement links TRBV9 to TRBJ1-1; 8 bases are a match to TRBD1. This CDR3 comprises 14 residues. V gave up 0 bases and J gave up 5 bases; unmatched junction bases: 3. Germline V lookup: CDR1 SGDLS, CDR2 YYNGEE. Here the CDR3 reads CASSVGDRTTEAFF. The CDR3 DNA sequence: TGTGCCAGCAGCGTAGGGGACAGGACAACTGAAGCTTTCTTT.

The chain employs TRBV19 and TRBJ1-1; D is undetermined. The CDR3 has 15 amino acids. Germline V lookup: CDR1 LNHDA, CDR2 SQIVND (reference sequence). Deletions cut 5 bases from V and 0 bases from J, with 13 bases between. The CDR3 is CASSPGPLLNTEAFF. CDR3 DNA sequence: TGTGCCAGTAGTCCCGGGCCGCTCCTGAACACTGAAGCTTTCTTT.

CDR3 DNA sequence: TGCAGCGTTGAAGGGAGCTCCTACGAGCAGTACTTC. This encodes CSVEGSSYEQYF. The chain employs TRBV29-1 and TRBJ2-7; no clear D. Trimming took off 1 base at V and 0 bases at J, with 4 bases between the two ends. The CDR3 covers 12 residues. Germline loops: CDR1 SQVTM, CDR2 ANQGSEA.

V is TRBV27 and J is TRBJ2-5, with D unresolved. Germline V gives CDR1 MNHEY, CDR2 SMNVEV (reference sequence). V was clipped by 5 bases and J by 6 bases, with 10 bases between them. The CDR3 contains 12 residues. The CDR3 DNA reads as TGTGCCAGCAGTCCTGAAGGGAAGACCCAGTACTTC. This gives the protein CASSPEGKTQYF.

This clone was picked up one time. The V call is TRBV5-1, the J call TRBJ2-7; a weak D match, TRBD2 (5 bases). V was clipped by 1 base and J by 5 bases, with 10 bases between them. This CDR3 region has 13 residues. The germline CDR1 and CDR2 sequences are SGHRS and YFSETQ. In nucleotides, the CDR3 is TGCGCCAGCAGCTTGATTAGCGAGGACGAGCAGTACTTC. It codes for CASSLISEDEQYF. The full variable domain, its missing parts supplied by reference TRBV5-1 and TRBJ2-7, is KAGVTQTPRYLIKTRGQQVTLSCSPISGHRSVSWYQQTPGQGLQFLFEYFSETQRNKGNFPGRFSGRQFSNSRSEMNVSTLELGDSALYLCASSLISEDEQYFGPGTRLTVT.

The V call is TRBV27, the J call TRBJ2-7; D is tentatively TRBD1 or TRBD2 (5 bases each). Germline CDR1 reads MNHEY; CDR2 reads SMNVEV (reference sequence). V was trimmed by 2 bases and J by 2 bases, leaving 10 bases between them. The CDR3 spans 14 residues. Here the CDR3 reads CASSLNGDAYEQYF. The DNA of the CDR3 is TGTGCCAGCAGTTTAAATGGGGACGCCTACGAGCAGTACTTC.

V usage is TRBV2 and J usage is TRBJ2-1; TRBD2 agrees at 11 bases. The length of the CDR3 is 20 residues. CDR1 SNHLY and CDR2 FYNNEI come from the germline V gene. Trimming took 3 bases from V and 6 from J; bases not matched to a gene: 19. CDR3 in amino acids: CASSDELGGLAARSGNEQFF. DNA for the CDR3: TGTGCCAGCAGTGATGAGTTGGGGGGACTAGCGGCTCGCTCGGGCAATGAGCAGTTCTTC.

The chain employs TRBV7-2 and TRBJ2-2; D possibly matches TRBD1 or TRBD2 (6 bases each). In germline, CDR1 is SGHTA, CDR2 FQGNSA. V was pared by 3 bases and J by 6 bases, with 17 bases between. The CDR3 extends over 16 amino acids. CDR3 DNA sequence: TGTGCCAGCAGCTTGGCGAGCCCAAGGGGGGCCGGGGAGCTGTTTTTT. Protein sequence: CASSLASPRGAGELFF.

The rearrangement links TRBV4-3 to TRBJ2-1; no reliable D call. Trimming took 1 base from V and 3 from J, leaving 10 bases between them. The CDR3 spans 15 residues. The germline gives CDR1 LGHNA, CDR2 YSLEER. The CDR3 is CASSQGGGVYNEQFF. For the CDR3, the DNA is TGCGCCAGCAGCCAAGGTGGTGGAGTCTACAATGAGCAGTTCTTC.

V gene TRBV7-2 combines with J gene TRBJ1-5; 7 nucleotides agree with TRBD1. The J segment lost 6 bases and the V segment lost 7 bases, leaving 9 bases of the junction unmatched. Per the germline V gene, CDR1 is SGHTA and CDR2 is FQGNSA. This CDR3 is 14 amino acids long. The chain's CDR3 is CASKNGTVSQPQHF. The CDR3, as DNA: TGTGCCAGCAAAAACGGGACAGTCAGTCAGCCCCAGCATTTT. The full variable domain, in which reference TRBV7-2 and TRBJ1-5 provide the parts outside the CDR3, is GAGVSQSPSNKVTEKGKDVELRCDPISGHTALYWYRQSLGQGLEFLIYFQGNSAPDKSGLPSDRFSAERTGGSVSTLTIQRTQQEDSAVYLCASKNGTVSQPQHFGDGTRLSIL.

This chain joins TRBV27 and TRBJ2-2; D remains ambiguous. Trimming took 4 bases from V and 4 from J, leaving 13 bases between them. Looked up from germline, CDR1 is MNHEY and CDR2 is SMNVEV (reference sequence). This CDR3 region has 15 residues. DNA for the CDR3: TGTGCCAGCAGTTCCCAGCCACGAACCACCGGGGAGCTGTTTTTT. Translation: CASSSQPRTTGELFF.

The table lists this clone with a count of one. The chain uses TRBV10-3 and TRBJ2-5; 8 bases align to TRBD1. V trimming: 6 bases; J trimming: 5 bases; junction bases outside the gene matches: 5. The CDR3 consists of 13 residues. The germline V gene encodes CDR1 ENHRY and CDR2 SYGVKD. The CDR3 bases are TGTGCCATCAGGGGCAGGGGGCTCGAGACCCAGTACTTC. Translated: CAIRGRGLETQYF.

V gene TRBV19 combines with J gene TRBJ2-3; D gene uncertain. CDR1 and CDR2 from the germline V gene are LNHDA and SQIVND (reference sequence). Trimming took off 1 base at V and 6 bases at J, with 20 bases between the two ends. The CDR3 sequence is 17 residues long. CDR3 residues: CASSIVFMTPPHDTQYF. CDR3 DNA sequence: TGTGCCAGTAGTATAGTTTTCATGACTCCTCCACACGATACGCAGTATTTT.